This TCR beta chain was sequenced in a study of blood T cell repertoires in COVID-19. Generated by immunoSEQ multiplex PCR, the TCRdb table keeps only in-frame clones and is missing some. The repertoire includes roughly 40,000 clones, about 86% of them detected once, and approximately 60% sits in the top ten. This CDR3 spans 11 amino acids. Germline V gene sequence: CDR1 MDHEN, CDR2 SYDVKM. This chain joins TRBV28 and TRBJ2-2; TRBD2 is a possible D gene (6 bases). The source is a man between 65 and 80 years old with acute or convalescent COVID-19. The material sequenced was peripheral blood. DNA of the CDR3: TGTGGCGGAGGGGACACCGGGGAGCTGTTTTTT. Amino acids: CGGGDTGELFF.